The T cell receptor (beta chain) under discussion was sequenced for a study of blood T cell repertoires in COVID-19. Across the whole study: Sample material is recorded as cDNA or gDNA derived from T cells, B-cell-depleted T cells, or PBMCs.

Only in-frame clones appear in the TCRdb table, and some are missing; sequencing was by immunoSEQ multiplex PCR. Of approximately 300,000 clones listed, roughly 83% were seen once; the top ten hold about 1.7%. With 6 bases clipped from V and 6 bases from J, the junction kept 7 bases outside the gene matches. Per germline, CDR1 MNHEY and CDR2 SVGAGI. The length of the CDR3 is 14 residues. This receptor was taken from a woman between 45 and 65 years old with acute or convalescent COVID-19. This rearrangement joins TRBV6-5 to TRBJ2-7, with 11 bases matching TRBD1. Material: peripheral blood. CDR3 amino acids: CASSPGQGVGEQYF. The CDR3 DNA reads as TGTGCCAGCAGCCCGGGACAGGGGGTCGGCGAGCAGTACTTC.